The rows below give T cell receptor beta chains drawn from one sample of a study of cytomegalovirus exposure and HLA in healthy donors. Here immunoSEQ multiplex PCR was the method, and the copy in TCRdb shows in-frame clones only, minus some. The repertoire includes approximately 150,000 clones, over 60% of them detected once, and about 1.5% sits in the top ten. The source material was PBMCs. The receptors derive from a woman under 40 in good health and CMV-seronegative. The CDR3 runs from the conserved cysteine through the conserved F or W. D genes are given only for firm matches. Clone size, where shown, is once, few, many, or a class for clones that have expanded.

clone size: NA
J gene: TRBJ2-5
D gene: NA
CDR3 length: 14
V gene: TRBV9
CDR3 DNA: TGTGCCAGCAGCGTACGGACAAATCAAGAGACCCAGTACTTC
CDR3 protein: CASSVRTNQETQYF

clone size: NA
J gene: TRBJ2-7
D gene: TRBD1
CDR3 length: 16
V gene: TRBV27
CDR3 DNA: TGTGCCAGCAGTTTATCGGGACAGGGGGAACCCTACGAGCAGTACTTC
CDR3 protein: CASSLSGQGEPYEQYF

clone size: NA
J gene: TRBJ2-3
D gene: NA
CDR3 length: 14
V gene: TRBV18
CDR3 DNA: TGTGCCAGCTCACCACCTCAGTTTCCAGATACGCAGTATTTT
CDR3 protein: CASSPPQFPDTQYF

clone size: NA
J gene: TRBJ1-2
D gene: NA
CDR3 length: 16
V gene: TRBV4-1
CDR3 DNA: TGCGCCAGCAGCCAAGATAGTGGCAGGGCGGTAGGTGGCTACACCTTC
CDR3 protein: CASSQDSGRAVGGYTF

clone size: NA
J gene: TRBJ2-7
D gene: NA
CDR3 length: 14
V gene: TRBV5-6
CDR3 DNA: TGTGCCAGCAGGGGGTGGGGAGTCTCCTACGAGCAGTACTTC
CDR3 protein: CASRGWGVSYEQYF

clone size: NA
J gene: TRBJ2-5
D gene: NA
CDR3 length: 16
V gene: TRBV4-1
CDR3 DNA: TGCGCCAGCAGCCAAGATAACGGTAATTACCAAGAGACCCAGTACTTC
CDR3 protein: CASSQDNGNYQETQYF

clone size: once
J gene: TRBJ1-2
D gene: NA
CDR3 length: 14
V gene: TRBV2
CDR3 DNA: TGTGCCAGCAGTGAAGGGACAGTGGTCTACGGCTACACCTTC
CDR3 protein: CASSEGTVVYGYTF

clone size: NA
J gene: TRBJ2-7
D gene: TRBD1
CDR3 length: 15
V gene: TRBV19
CDR3 DNA: TGTGCCAGTAGTTTGGGGACAGGTGGCTCCTACGAGCAGTACTTC
CDR3 protein: CASSLGTGGSYEQYF

clone size: NA
J gene: TRBJ2-2
D gene: NA
CDR3 length: 13
V gene: TRBV6-1
CDR3 DNA: TGTGCCAACGGACAGTTGAACACCGGGGAGCTGTTTTTT
CDR3 protein: CANGQLNTGELFF

clone size: NA
J gene: TRBJ2-2
D gene: NA
CDR3 length: 19
V gene: TRBV21-1
CDR3 DNA: TGTGCCAGCGTCAAACTACCGGGTTCCGGGACAAAGGACACCGGGGAGCTGTTTTTT
CDR3 protein: CASVKLPGSGTKDTGELFF

clone size: few
J gene: TRBJ1-6
D gene: NA
CDR3 length: 17
V gene: TRBV10-2
CDR3 DNA: TGCGCCAGCAGTGAGTCGCGCGAGAGCTCCTATAATTCACCCCTCCACTTT
CDR3 protein: CASSESRESSYNSPLHF

clone size: few
J gene: TRBJ2-7
D gene: NA
CDR3 length: 14
V gene: TRBV4-3
CDR3 DNA: TGCGCCAGCAGCCAAGGCTGGGGGCCCTACGAGCAGTACTTC
CDR3 protein: CASSQGWGPYEQYF

clone size: NA
J gene: TRBJ1-1
D gene: TRBD1
CDR3 length: 15
V gene: TRBV7-6
CDR3 DNA: TGTGCCAGCAGCCCCGGACAGGGCGCTGGGGGAGAAGCTTTCTTT
CDR3 protein: CASSPGQGAGGEAFF

clone size: NA
J gene: TRBJ2-1
D gene: TRBD2
CDR3 length: 16
V gene: TRBV5-4
CDR3 DNA: TGTGCCAGCAGCTTCGCCCAGCGGGGAGACTACAATGAGCAGTTCTTC
CDR3 protein: CASSFAQRGDYNEQFF

clone size: NA
J gene: TRBJ2-7
D gene: NA
CDR3 length: 14
V gene: TRBV14
CDR3 DNA: TGTGCCAGCAGCCAATTTCAGGGGTCCCACGAGCAGTACTTC
CDR3 protein: CASSQFQGSHEQYF

clone size: NA
J gene: TRBJ1-1
D gene: TRBD1
CDR3 length: 16
V gene: TRBV7-2
CDR3 DNA: TGTGCCAGCAGCGAGGGATGGGGACAGACGAACACTGAAGCTTTCTTT
CDR3 protein: CASSEGWGQTNTEAFF

clone size: few
J gene: TRBJ1-2
D gene: TRBD1
CDR3 length: 15
V gene: TRBV5-1
CDR3 DNA: TGCGCCAGCAGCTTGGGACAGGGCGCCGGGTATGGCTACACCTTC
CDR3 protein: CASSLGQGAGYGYTF

clone size: NA
J gene: TRBJ2-1
D gene: TRBD2
CDR3 length: 16
V gene: TRBV5-1
CDR3 DNA: TGCGCCAGCAGCTTGTACTTAGCGGGAGGGCTCAGAGAGCAGTTCTTC
CDR3 protein: CASSLYLAGGLREQFF

clone size: few
J gene: TRBJ2-3
D gene: NA
CDR3 length: 13
V gene: TRBV4-3
CDR3 DNA: TGCGCCAGCAGCCCCATTCGACTAGGTACGCAGTATTTT
CDR3 protein: CASSPIRLGTQYF

clone size: NA
J gene: TRBJ1-1
D gene: NA
CDR3 length: 16
V gene: TRBV4-1
CDR3 DNA: TGCGCCAGCAGCCAAGAGGGGGCGGCTGTTTACACTGAAGCTTTCTTT
CDR3 protein: CASSQEGAAVYTEAFF

clone size: NA
J gene: TRBJ1-2
D gene: TRBD1
CDR3 length: 15
V gene: TRBV4-1
CDR3 DNA: TGCGCCAGCAGCCAAGGGGACAGGCCCTACTATGGCTACACCTTC
CDR3 protein: CASSQGDRPYYGYTF

clone size: NA
J gene: TRBJ1-5
D gene: NA
CDR3 length: 14
V gene: TRBV6-6
CDR3 DNA: TGTGCCAGCAGTAAGGACACATCAGATCAGCCCCAGCATTTT
CDR3 protein: CASSKDTSDQPQHF

clone size: NA
J gene: TRBJ2-3
D gene: TRBD2
CDR3 length: 18
V gene: TRBV11-2
CDR3 DNA: TGTGCCAGCAGCTGGGGTGGGACTAGCGGGAGATACACAGATACGCAGTATTTT
CDR3 protein: CASSWGGTSGRYTDTQYF

clone size: NA
J gene: TRBJ2-7
D gene: TRBD1
CDR3 length: 15
V gene: TRBV5-4
CDR3 DNA: TGTGCCAGCAGCCCTTCCGGGACAGGGCGCTACGAGCAGTACTTC
CDR3 protein: CASSPSGTGRYEQYF

clone size: NA
J gene: TRBJ1-2
D gene: NA
CDR3 length: 14
V gene: TRBV4-2
CDR3 DNA: TGTGCCAGCACCTTTGATGAGCAAAACTATGGCTACACCTTC
CDR3 protein: CASTFDEQNYGYTF

clone size: once
J gene: TRBJ2-6
D gene: NA
CDR3 length: 17
V gene: TRBV28
CDR3 DNA: TGTGCCAGCAGTTTGGCACAGGACTACTCTGGGGCCAACGTCCTGACTTTC
CDR3 protein: CASSLAQDYSGANVLTF

clone size: NA
J gene: TRBJ1-3
D gene: NA
CDR3 length: 15
V gene: TRBV4-3
CDR3 DNA: TGCGCCAGCAGCCAAGGGACAGTTTCTGGAAACACCATATATTTT
CDR3 protein: CASSQGTVSGNTIYF

clone size: NA
J gene: TRBJ2-1
D gene: NA
CDR3 length: 12
V gene: TRBV5-4
CDR3 DNA: TGTGCCAGCAGCTTGGAGCTCAATGAGCAGTTCTTC
CDR3 protein: CASSLELNEQFF

clone size: NA
J gene: TRBJ2-1
D gene: NA
CDR3 length: 15
V gene: TRBV5-5
CDR3 DNA: TGTGCCAGCAGCTCGGCTAGCGTCCTTCCTCTCGAGCAGTTCTTC
CDR3 protein: CASSSASVLPLEQFF

clone size: NA
J gene: TRBJ2-2
D gene: NA
CDR3 length: 16
V gene: TRBV30
CDR3 DNA: TGTGCCTGGAGCCCCCGGGGGGTAGGGGGGACCGGGGAGCTGTTTTTT
CDR3 protein: CAWSPRGVGGTGELFF

clone size: NA
J gene: TRBJ2-5
D gene: TRBD2
CDR3 length: 16
V gene: TRBV5-1
CDR3 DNA: TGCGCCAGCAGCCTGGAGCTAGCGGGAGGAGGGGAGACCCAGTACTTC
CDR3 protein: CASSLELAGGGETQYF

clone size: NA
J gene: TRBJ1-5
D gene: TRBD1
CDR3 length: 15
V gene: TRBV5-6
CDR3 DNA: TGTGCCAGCAGCTTGGGACAGGGGATAAGTCAGCCCCAGCATTTT
CDR3 protein: CASSLGQGISQPQHF

clone size: NA
J gene: TRBJ2-2
D gene: NA
CDR3 length: 12
V gene: TRBV9
CDR3 DNA: TGTGCCAGCAGCGGGATCCCGACTGAGCTGTTTTTT
CDR3 protein: CASSGIPTELFF

clone size: NA
J gene: TRBJ2-2
D gene: TRBD1
CDR3 length: 14
V gene: TRBV5-1
CDR3 DNA: TGCGCCAGCAGCACAGGACAGGGCACCGGGGAGCTGTTTTTT
CDR3 protein: CASSTGQGTGELFF

clone size: NA
J gene: TRBJ2-5
D gene: TRBD2
CDR3 length: 15
V gene: TRBV7-2
CDR3 DNA: TGTGCCAGCAGCTTGAACCTAGCGGGGGGGGAGACTCAGTACTTC
CDR3 protein: CASSLNLAGGETQYF

clone size: NA
J gene: TRBJ1-5
D gene: TRBD1
CDR3 length: 14
V gene: TRBV2
CDR3 DNA: TGTGCCAGCAGTGGACAGGGGGCCCATCAGCCCCAGCATTTT
CDR3 protein: CASSGQGAHQPQHF

clone size: NA
J gene: TRBJ2-5
D gene: TRBD2
CDR3 length: 17
V gene: TRBV5-3
CDR3 DNA: TGTGCCAGAAGCTTGGTAGGAGCGGCGGGAGTAAAGGAGACCCAGTACTTC
CDR3 protein: CARSLVGAAGVKETQYF

clone size: NA
J gene: TRBJ1-6
D gene: NA
CDR3 length: 16
V gene: TRBV12-1
CDR3 DNA: TGTGCCAGCAGCCCTCCCCGGGGGTCCTATAATTCACCCCTCCACTTT
CDR3 protein: CASSPPRGSYNSPLHF

clone size: NA
J gene: TRBJ2-7
D gene: TRBD2
CDR3 length: 14
V gene: TRBV27
CDR3 DNA: TGTGCCAGCAGTTGGGCTAGCGGGACGTACGAGCAGTACTTC
CDR3 protein: CASSWASGTYEQYF

clone size: NA
J gene: TRBJ2-1
D gene: TRBD2
CDR3 length: 13
V gene: TRBV7-9
CDR3 DNA: TGTGCCAGCAGCTTAGTGACTAGCGATGAGCAGTTCTTC
CDR3 protein: CASSLVTSDEQFF

clone size: NA
J gene: TRBJ1-1
D gene: NA
CDR3 length: 13
V gene: TRBV5-1
CDR3 DNA: TGCGCCAGCAGCTACAGGGAAAACACTGAAGCTTTCTTT
CDR3 protein: CASSYRENTEAFF

clone size: few
J gene: TRBJ1-2
D gene: NA
CDR3 length: 14
V gene: TRBV15
CDR3 DNA: TGTGCCACCAGCAGAGACCGGGGGGGTAATGGCTACACCTTC
CDR3 protein: CATSRDRGGNGYTF

clone size: few
J gene: TRBJ2-5
D gene: NA
CDR3 length: 15
V gene: TRBV4-1
CDR3 DNA: TGCGCCAGCAGCCAAGATCGGGGAGGTCAAGAGACCCAGTACTTC
CDR3 protein: CASSQDRGGQETQYF

clone size: few
J gene: TRBJ1-3
D gene: NA
CDR3 length: 16
V gene: TRBV6-1
CDR3 DNA: TGTGCCAGCAGTGTAACCAGGGGCAGCACTGGAAACACCATATATTTT
CDR3 protein: CASSVTRGSTGNTIYF

clone size: NA
J gene: TRBJ2-1
D gene: TRBD2
CDR3 length: 20
V gene: TRBV12-5
CDR3 DNA: TGTGCTAGTGGTTTGGACAGGGGGCTGGGGACTAGCGGAACCTACAATGAGCAGTTCTTC
CDR3 protein: CASGLDRGLGTSGTYNEQFF

clone size: NA
J gene: TRBJ2-5
D gene: NA
CDR3 length: 13
V gene: TRBV6-6
CDR3 DNA: TGTGCCAGCAGTTGGGACTCACAAGAGACCCAGTACTTC
CDR3 protein: CASSWDSQETQYF

clone size: NA
J gene: TRBJ2-1
D gene: TRBD2
CDR3 length: 17
V gene: TRBV4-1
CDR3 DNA: TGCGCCAGCAGCCAAGTTGATATGGGACTAGGCTACAATGAGCAGTTCTTC
CDR3 protein: CASSQVDMGLGYNEQFF

clone size: NA
J gene: TRBJ1-5
D gene: NA
CDR3 length: 15
V gene: TRBV6-1
CDR3 DNA: TGTGCCAGCAGTGGTGCCCGACGGGGCAATCAGCCCCAGCATTTT
CDR3 protein: CASSGARRGNQPQHF

clone size: NA
J gene: TRBJ1-1
D gene: NA
CDR3 length: 12
V gene: TRBV10-3
CDR3 DNA: TGTGCCATCAGGGCCGAGGGCTCTGAAGCTTTCTTT
CDR3 protein: CAIRAEGSEAFF

clone size: NA
J gene: TRBJ2-2
D gene: NA
CDR3 length: 14
V gene: TRBV10-3
CDR3 DNA: TGTGCCATCTTAAGCTCGGTGAACACCGGGGAGCTGTTTTTT
CDR3 protein: CAILSSVNTGELFF

clone size: NA
J gene: TRBJ2-1
D gene: NA
CDR3 length: 16
V gene: TRBV7-9
CDR3 DNA: TGTGCCAGCAGCCTTGGTGTCGGGATTTCTTTCAATGAGCAGTTCTTC
CDR3 protein: CASSLGVGISFNEQFF

clone size: NA
J gene: TRBJ2-1
D gene: TRBD1
CDR3 length: 17
V gene: TRBV4-2
CDR3 DNA: TGTGCCAGCAGCCAAGTAGGCGGACAGGGCAGGAACAATGAGCAGTTCTTC
CDR3 protein: CASSQVGGQGRNNEQFF

clone size: NA
J gene: TRBJ1-5
D gene: TRBD1
CDR3 length: 14
V gene: TRBV29-1
CDR3 DNA: TGCAGCGCCACAGGGGCTGGGGACAATCAGCCCCAGCATTTT
CDR3 protein: CSATGAGDNQPQHF

clone size: once
J gene: TRBJ2-7
D gene: TRBD2
CDR3 length: 14
V gene: TRBV6-1
CDR3 DNA: TGTGCCAGCAGTGAACTAGCGGGACCCTACGAGCAGTACTTC
CDR3 protein: CASSELAGPYEQYF